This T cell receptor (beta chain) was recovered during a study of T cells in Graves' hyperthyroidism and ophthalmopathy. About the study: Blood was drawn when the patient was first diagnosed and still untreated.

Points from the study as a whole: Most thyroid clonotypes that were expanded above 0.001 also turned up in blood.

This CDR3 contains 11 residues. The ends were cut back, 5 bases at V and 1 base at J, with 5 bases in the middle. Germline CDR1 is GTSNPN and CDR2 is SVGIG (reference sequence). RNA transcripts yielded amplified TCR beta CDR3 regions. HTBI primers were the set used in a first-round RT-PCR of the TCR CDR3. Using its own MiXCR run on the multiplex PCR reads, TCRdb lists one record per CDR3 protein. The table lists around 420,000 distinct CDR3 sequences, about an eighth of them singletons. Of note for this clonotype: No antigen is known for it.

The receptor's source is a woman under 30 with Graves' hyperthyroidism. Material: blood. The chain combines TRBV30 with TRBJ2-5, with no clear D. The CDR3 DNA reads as TGTGCCTGGGGCCCCCAAGAGACCCAGTACTTC. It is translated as CAWGPQETQYF.